The 9 T cell receptor beta chains presented below share a single source sample, sequenced in a study of Ad26.COV2.S vaccination and SARS-CoV-2 variants. Clones were read by immunoSEQ multiplex PCR, and TCRdb kept only the in-frame ones, dropping some. The repertoire consists of about 420,000 clones, with over 75% occurring once and the leading ten covering about 3.6%. Treatment of the sample: about 20 received Ad26.COV2.S at low or high dose, single or two shots; 5 received placebo; per-sample allocation not given. Specimens were obtained on day 63 following the first vaccine or placebo injection. The source was peripheral blood, collected in a trial of Ad26.COV2.S vaccine versus placebo. The origin of the receptors is a person between 18 and 65 years old who received the Ad26.COV2.S COVID-19 vaccine or a placebo.

J is TRBJ2-1 and V is TRBV7-8; possibly TRBD2 for D (5 bases). Deletions cut 5 bases from V and 8 bases from J, with 10 bases between. Germline CDR1 reads SGHVS; CDR2 reads FQNEAQ. The CDR3 is 12 amino acids. The CDR3, as DNA: TGTGCCAGCAGCCCGGCCGGGGATGAGCAGTTCTTC. This encodes CASSPAGDEQFF.

The chain has TRBV4-3 and TRBJ2-3; no firm D call. Trimming took 0 bases from V and 8 from J, leaving 6 bases between them. The germline gives CDR1 LGHNA, CDR2 YSLEER. This CDR3 is 12 amino acids long. CDR3 loop: CASSQDFTTQYF. CDR3 sequence (DNA): TGCGCCAGCAGCCAAGATTTCACTACGCAGTATTTT.

The J gene is TRBJ2-7, the V gene TRBV5-1; the D is unclear. The CDR3 is 13 residues long. Trimming left V 5 bases short and J 0 bases short, with 9 bases between. The germline V gene has CDR1 SGHRS and CDR2 YFSETQ. The CDR3 here is CASRDGSSYEQYF. As DNA, the CDR3 is TGCGCCAGCAGGGACGGATCCTCCTACGAGCAGTACTTC.

The chain carries TRBV5-1 and TRBJ1-4; a possible D gene is TRBD1 (6 bases). CDR1 SGHRS and CDR2 YFSETQ come from the germline V gene. Trimming stripped 2 bases from V and 4 bases from J, with 15 bases between. The CDR3 is 16 residues long. DNA for the CDR3: TGCGCCAGCAGCTTAAAAACAGGGATTGTTAATGAAAAACTGTTTTTT. It is translated as CASSLKTGIVNEKLFF.

The chain recombines TRBV5-1 with TRBJ2-1; 10 bases match TRBD2. Germline CDR1 is SGHRS and CDR2 is YFSETQ. The CDR3 sequence is 16 residues long. The junction had 8 bases not matched to a gene; V was cut back by 0 bases and J by 8 bases. The CDR3 loop is CASSLVTTSGWDEQFF. Here the CDR3 DNA reads TGCGCCAGCAGCTTGGTCACGACTAGCGGGTGGGATGAGCAGTTCTTC.

This chain connects TRBV4-3 to TRBJ2-1; D is possibly TRBD1 or TRBD2 (5 bases each). The CDR3 loop spans 14 amino acids. V dropped 4 bases and J dropped 6 bases, with 13 bases sitting between them. Germline CDR1 reads LGHNA; CDR2 reads YSLEER. CDR3 DNA: TGCGCCAGCAGCCCGGGACCATTTAGCAATGAGCAGTTCTTC. Translation gives CASSPGPFSNEQFF.

J is TRBJ2-3 and V is TRBV18; 12 positions agree with TRBD1. Per germline, CDR1 KGHSH and CDR2 LQKENI. This CDR3 comprises 17 residues. Unmatched junction bases numbered 9, after V lost 2 bases and J lost 6 bases. Written as DNA, the CDR3 is TGTGCCAGCTCACCAAACTCAGGGACAGGGGGCTCCGATACGCAGTATTTT. This gives the protein CASSPNSGTGGSDTQYF.

The chain joins TRBV5-1 to TRBJ2-7, with 7 bases identical to TRBD1. Germline V gene data show CDR1 as SGHRS and CDR2 as YFSETQ. With 4 bases clipped from V and 6 bases from J, the junction kept 4 bases outside the gene matches. The CDR3 loop spans 12 amino acids. CDR3 sequence (DNA): TGCGCCAGCAGCCTGACAGGGAGCGAGCAGTACTTC. Its translation is CASSLTGSEQYF.

V is TRBV28 and J is TRBJ2-5, with TRBD1 as a possible D gene (5 bases). Germline lookup yields CDR1 MDHEN and CDR2 SYDVKM. The CDR3 length is 18 residues. V lost 4 bases to trimming and J lost 2 bases, with 23 bases between them. The CDR3 spells CASSYPLISGFGQETQYF. As DNA, the CDR3 is TGTGCCAGCAGTTACCCACTTATATCAGGGTTTGGGCAAGAGACCCAGTACTTC.